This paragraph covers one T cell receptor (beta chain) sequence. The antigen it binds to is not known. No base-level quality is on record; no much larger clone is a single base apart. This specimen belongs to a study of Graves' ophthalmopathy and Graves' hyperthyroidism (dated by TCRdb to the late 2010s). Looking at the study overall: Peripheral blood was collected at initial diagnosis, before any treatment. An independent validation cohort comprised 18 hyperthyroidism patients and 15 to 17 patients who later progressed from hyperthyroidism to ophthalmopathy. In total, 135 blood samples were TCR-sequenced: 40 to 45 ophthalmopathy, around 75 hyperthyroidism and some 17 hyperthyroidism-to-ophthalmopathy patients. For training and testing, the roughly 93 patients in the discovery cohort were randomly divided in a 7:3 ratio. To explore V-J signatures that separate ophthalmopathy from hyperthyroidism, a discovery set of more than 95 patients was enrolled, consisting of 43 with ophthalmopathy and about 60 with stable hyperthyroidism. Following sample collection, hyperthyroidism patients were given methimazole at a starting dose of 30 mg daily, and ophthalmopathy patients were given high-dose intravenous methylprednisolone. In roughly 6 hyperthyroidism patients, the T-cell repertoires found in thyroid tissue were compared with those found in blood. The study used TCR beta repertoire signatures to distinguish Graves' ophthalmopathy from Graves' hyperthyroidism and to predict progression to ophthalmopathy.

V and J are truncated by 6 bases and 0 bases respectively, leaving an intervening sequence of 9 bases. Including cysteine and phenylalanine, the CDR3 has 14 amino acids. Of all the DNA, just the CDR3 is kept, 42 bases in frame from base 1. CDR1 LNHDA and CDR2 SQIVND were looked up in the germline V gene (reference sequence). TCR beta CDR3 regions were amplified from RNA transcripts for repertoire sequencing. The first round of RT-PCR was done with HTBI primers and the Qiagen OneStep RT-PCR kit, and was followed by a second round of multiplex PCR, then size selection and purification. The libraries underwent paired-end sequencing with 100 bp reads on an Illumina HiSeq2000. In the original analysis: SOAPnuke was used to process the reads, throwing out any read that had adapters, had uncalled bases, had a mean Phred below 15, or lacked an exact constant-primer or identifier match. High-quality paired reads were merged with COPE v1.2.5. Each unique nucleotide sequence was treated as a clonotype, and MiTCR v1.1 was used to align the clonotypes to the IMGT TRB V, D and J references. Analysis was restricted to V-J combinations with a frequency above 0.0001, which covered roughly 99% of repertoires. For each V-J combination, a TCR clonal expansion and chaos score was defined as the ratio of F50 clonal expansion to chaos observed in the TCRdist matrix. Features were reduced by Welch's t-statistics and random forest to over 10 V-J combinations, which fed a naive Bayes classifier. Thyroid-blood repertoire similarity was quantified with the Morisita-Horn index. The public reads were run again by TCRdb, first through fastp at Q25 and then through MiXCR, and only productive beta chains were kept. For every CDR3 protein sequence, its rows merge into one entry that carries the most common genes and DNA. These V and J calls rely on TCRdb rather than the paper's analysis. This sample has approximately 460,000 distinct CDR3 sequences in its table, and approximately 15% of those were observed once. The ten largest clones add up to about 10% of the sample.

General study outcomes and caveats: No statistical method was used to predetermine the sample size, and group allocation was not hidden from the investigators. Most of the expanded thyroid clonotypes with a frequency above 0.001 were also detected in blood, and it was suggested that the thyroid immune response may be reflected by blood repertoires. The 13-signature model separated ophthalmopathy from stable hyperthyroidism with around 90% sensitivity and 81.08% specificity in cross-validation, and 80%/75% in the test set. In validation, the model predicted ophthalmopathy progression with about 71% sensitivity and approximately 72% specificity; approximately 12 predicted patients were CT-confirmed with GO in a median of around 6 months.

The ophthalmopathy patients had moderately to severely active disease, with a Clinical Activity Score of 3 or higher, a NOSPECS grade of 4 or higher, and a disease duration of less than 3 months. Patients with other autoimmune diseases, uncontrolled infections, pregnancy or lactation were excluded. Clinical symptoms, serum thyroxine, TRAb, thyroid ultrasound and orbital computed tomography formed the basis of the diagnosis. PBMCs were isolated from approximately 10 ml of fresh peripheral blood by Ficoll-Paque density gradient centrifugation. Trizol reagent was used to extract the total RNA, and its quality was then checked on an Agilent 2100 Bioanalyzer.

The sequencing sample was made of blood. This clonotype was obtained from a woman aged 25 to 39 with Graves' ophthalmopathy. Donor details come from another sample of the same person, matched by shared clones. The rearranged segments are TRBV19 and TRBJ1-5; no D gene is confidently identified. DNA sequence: TGTGCCAGTAGGCATTCTATTAGCAATCAGCCCCAGCATTTT. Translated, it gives CASRHSISNQPQHF.